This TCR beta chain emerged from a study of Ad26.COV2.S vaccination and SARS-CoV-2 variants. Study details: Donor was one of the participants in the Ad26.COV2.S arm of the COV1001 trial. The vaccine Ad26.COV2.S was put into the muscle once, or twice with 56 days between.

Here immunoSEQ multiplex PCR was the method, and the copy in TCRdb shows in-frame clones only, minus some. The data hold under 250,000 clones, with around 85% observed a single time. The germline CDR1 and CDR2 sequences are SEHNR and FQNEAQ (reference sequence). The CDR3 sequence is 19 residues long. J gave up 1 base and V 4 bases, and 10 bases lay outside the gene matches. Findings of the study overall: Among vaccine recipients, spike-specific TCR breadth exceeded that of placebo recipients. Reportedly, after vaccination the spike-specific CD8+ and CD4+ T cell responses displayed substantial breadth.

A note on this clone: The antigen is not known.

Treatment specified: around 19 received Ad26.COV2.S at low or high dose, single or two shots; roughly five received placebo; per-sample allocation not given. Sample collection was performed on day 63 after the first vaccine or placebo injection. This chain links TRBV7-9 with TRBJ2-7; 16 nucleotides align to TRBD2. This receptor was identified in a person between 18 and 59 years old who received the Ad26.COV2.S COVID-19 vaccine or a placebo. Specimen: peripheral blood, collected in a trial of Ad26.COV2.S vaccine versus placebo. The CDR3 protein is CASSSPSGTSGGGSYEQYF. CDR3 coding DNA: TGTGCCAGCAGCTCGCCCTCGGGGACTAGCGGGGGGGGTTCCTACGAGCAGTACTTC.